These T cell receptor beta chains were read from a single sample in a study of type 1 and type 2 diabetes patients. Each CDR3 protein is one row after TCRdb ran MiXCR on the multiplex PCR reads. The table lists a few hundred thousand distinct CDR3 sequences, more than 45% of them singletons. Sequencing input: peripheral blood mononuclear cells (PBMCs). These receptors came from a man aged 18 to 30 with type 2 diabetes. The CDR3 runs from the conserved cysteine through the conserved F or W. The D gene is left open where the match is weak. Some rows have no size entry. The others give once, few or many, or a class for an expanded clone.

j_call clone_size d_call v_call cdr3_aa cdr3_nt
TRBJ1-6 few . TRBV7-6 CASSLDGAVPSPLHF TGTGCCAGCAGCTTAGACGGGGCGGTCCCCTCACCCCTCCACTTT
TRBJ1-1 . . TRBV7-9 CASSLLGQGAFF TGTGCCAGCAGCTTATTAGGGCAGGGGGCTTTCTTT
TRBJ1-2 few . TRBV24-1 CATSDRDANPGGYTF TGTGCCACCAGTGATCGGGACGCCAATCCAGGTGGCTACACCTTC
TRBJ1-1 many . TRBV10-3 CAISVSENTEAFF TGTGCCATCAGTGTTTCCGAGAACACTGAAGCTTTCTTT
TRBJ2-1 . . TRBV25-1 CASSGPGPLSGQFF TGTGCCAGCAGTGGACCGGGACCATTAAGTGGGCAGTTCTTC
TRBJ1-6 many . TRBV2 CASSGSGRKSLHF TGTGCCAGCAGTGGATCCGGCCGCAAGTCCCTCCACTTT
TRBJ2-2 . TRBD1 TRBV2 CASAVGGYSGELFF TGTGCCAGCGCGGTAGGGGGCTATAGCGGGGAGCTGTTTTTT
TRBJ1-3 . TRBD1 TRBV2 CASRADRGNTIYF TGTGCCAGCCGCGCGGACAGGGGAAACACCATATATTTT
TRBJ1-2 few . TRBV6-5 CASSYSSLYGYTF TGTGCCAGCAGTTACTCTTCCCTCTATGGCTACACCTTC
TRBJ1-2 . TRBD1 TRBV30 CAWSVGTGDGYTF TGTGCCTGGAGTGTAGGGACAGGGGATGGCTACACCTTC
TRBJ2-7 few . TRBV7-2 CASSRLDSYEQYF TGTGCCAGCAGCCGCCTTGACAGTTACGAGCAGTACTTC
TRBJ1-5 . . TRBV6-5 CASTELGGVNQPQHF TGTGCCAGCACCGAATTGGGGGGGGTTAATCAGCCCCAGCATTTT
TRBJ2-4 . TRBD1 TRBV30 CAWSTGQEEYF TGTGCCTGGAGTACCGGACAGGAGGAATACTTC
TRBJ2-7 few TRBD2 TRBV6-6 CASSYGSGGTYEQYF TGTGCCAGCAGTTACGGGAGCGGGGGCACCTACGAGCAGTACTTC
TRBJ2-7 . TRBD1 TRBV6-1 CASSALIGQAYEQYF TGTGCCAGCAGTGCCTTAATCGGACAGGCATACGAGCAGTACTTC
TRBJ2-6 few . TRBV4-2 CASSQAVRKGTGANVLTF TGTGCCAGCAGCCAAGCTGTTCGTAAGGGTACTGGGGCCAACGTCCTGACTTTC
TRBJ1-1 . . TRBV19 CASSDGALDTEAFF TGTGCCAGTAGTGACGGGGCGCTGGATACTGAAGCTTTCTTT
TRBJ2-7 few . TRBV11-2 CASSQSGEQYF TGTGCCAGCAGCCAGTCGGGGGAGCAGTACTTC
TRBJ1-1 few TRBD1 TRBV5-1 CASGYGTAYTEAFF TGCGCCAGCGGCTACGGGACAGCGTACACTGAAGCTTTCTTT
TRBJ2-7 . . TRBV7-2 CASSLGGKPYEQYF TGTGCCAGCAGCTTAGGCGGGAAGCCCTACGAGCAGTACTTC
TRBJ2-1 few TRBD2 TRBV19 CASMGGLAVGQFF TGTGCCAGTATGGGGGGACTAGCGGTAGGGCAGTTCTTC
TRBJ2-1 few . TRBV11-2 CASRRGTVYNEQFF TGTGCCAGCAGACGGGGGACAGTCTACAATGAGCAGTTCTTC
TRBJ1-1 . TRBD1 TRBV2 CASSRDRGSLSGMNAEAFF TGTGCCAGCAGTAGGGACAGGGGCTCTTTATCCGGGATGAACGCTGAAGCTTTCTTT
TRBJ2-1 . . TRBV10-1 CASRRLAENEQFF TGTGCCAGCAGACGCCTAGCCGAAAATGAGCAGTTCTTC
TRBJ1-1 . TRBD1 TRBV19 CASSIVTGVRVTEAFF TGTGCCAGTAGTATAGTGACAGGGGTTCGGGTCACTGAAGCTTTCTTT
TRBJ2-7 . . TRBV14 CASSQAWEQYF TGTGCCAGCAGCCAAGCGTGGGAGCAGTACTTC
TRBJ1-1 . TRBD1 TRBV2 CATPTGTGSEAFF TGTGCCACTCCGACCGGGACAGGGTCTGAAGCTTTCTTT
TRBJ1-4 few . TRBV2 CASILDRGANEKLFF .
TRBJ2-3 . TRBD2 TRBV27 CASSFFGGADTQYF TGTGCCAGCAGTTTTTTTGGGGGGGCAGATACGCAGTATTTT
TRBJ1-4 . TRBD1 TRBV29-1 CSVELPNRGLGEKLFF TGCAGCGTTGAACTCCCCAACAGGGGTTTGGGAGAAAAACTGTTTTTT
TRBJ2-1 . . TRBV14 CASSQDALEVGF TGTGCCAGCAGCCAAGACGCCCTCGAGGTGGGATTC
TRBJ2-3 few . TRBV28 CASRTGRNTQYF TGTGCCAGCAGGACAGGGAGGAATACGCAGTATTTT
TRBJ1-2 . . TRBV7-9 CASSLDGVAGYTF TGTGCCAGCAGCTTAGACGGGGTTGCTGGCTACACCTTC
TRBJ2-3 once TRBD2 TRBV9 CASSARLAGGSDTQYF TGTGCCAGCAGCGCAAGACTAGCGGGAGGCTCAGATACGCAGTATTTT
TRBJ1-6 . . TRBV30 CAWTPGAGDQPLHF TGTGCCTGGACCCCTGGAGCGGGGGACCAGCCCCTCCACTTT
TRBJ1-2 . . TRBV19 CAALGPNNYGYTF TGTGCAGCGTTGGGGCCGAATAACTATGGCTACACCTTC
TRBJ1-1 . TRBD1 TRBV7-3 CASSVRQGFTEAFF TGTGCCAGCAGTGTGAGACAGGGGTTCACTGAAGCTTTCTTT
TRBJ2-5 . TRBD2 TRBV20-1 CSARDGTRIQETQYF TGCAGTGCTAGAGATGGGACTAGAATCCAAGAGACCCAGTACTTC
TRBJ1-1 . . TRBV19 CASSIGGQRYRVSTEAFF TGTGCCAGTAGTATAGGGGGGCAGCGCTACAGGGTGAGCACTGAAGCTTTCTTT
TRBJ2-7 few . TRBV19 CASSRAGDYEQYF TGTGCCAGTAGTAGGGCAGGGGATTACGAGCAGTACTTC
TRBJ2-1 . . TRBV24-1 CATSDYNEQFF TGTGCCACCAGTGATTACAATGAGCAGTTCTTC
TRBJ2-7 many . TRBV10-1 CAILSHYEQYF TGCGCCATCCTCTCCCACTACGAGCAGTACTTC
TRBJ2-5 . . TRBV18 CASSSNAQVQETQYF TGTGCCAGCTCATCCAACGCCCAGGTGCAAGAGACCCAGTACTTC
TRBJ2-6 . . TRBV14 CASSHGQTLANVLTF TGTGCCAGCAGCCATGGACAAACCTTAGCCAACGTCCTGACTTTC
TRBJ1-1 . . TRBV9 CASSVGGDTEAFF TGTGCCAGCAGCGTAGGCGGGGACACTGAAGCTTTCTTT
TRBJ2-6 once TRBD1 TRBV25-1 CASSIQGTGANVLTF TGTGCCAGCAGTATACAGGGGACTGGGGCCAACGTCCTGACTTTC
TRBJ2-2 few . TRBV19 CASKGATGELFF TGTGCCAGTAAGGGAGCCACCGGGGAGCTGTTTTTT
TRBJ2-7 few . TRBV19 CASSIAGITYEQYF TGTGCCAGTAGTATAGCCGGGATAACCTACGAGCAGTACTTC
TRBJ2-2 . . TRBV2 CASSSPETRNTGELFF TGTGCCAGCAGTTCTCCGGAGACACGGAACACCGGGGAGCTGTTTTTT
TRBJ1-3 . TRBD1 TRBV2 CASSEEGAPGNTIYF TGTGCCAGCAGTGAAGAGGGGGCGCCCGGAAACACCATATATTTT
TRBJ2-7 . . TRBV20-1 CSARRRGQSSYEQYF TGCAGTGCTAGAAGGCGGGGGCAGAGCTCCTACGAGCAGTACTTC
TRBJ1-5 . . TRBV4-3 CASSQDPNQPQHF TGCGCCAGCAGCCAAGATCCTAATCAGCCCCAGCATTTT
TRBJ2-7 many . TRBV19 CASSIGSTPGSYEQYF TGTGCCAGTAGTATTGGAAGCACCCCTGGGAGCTACGAGCAGTACTTC
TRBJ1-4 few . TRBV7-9 CASSEAGATNEKLFF TGTGCCAGCAGCGAAGCTGGGGCAACTAATGAAAAACTGTTTTTT
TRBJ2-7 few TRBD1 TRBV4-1 CASSLPGQGGNEQYF TGCGCCAGCAGCCTACCGGGACAGGGTGGGAACGAGCAGTACTTC
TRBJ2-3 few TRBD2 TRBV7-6 CASSPGLATEISTDTQYF TGTGCCAGCAGCCCTGGACTAGCCACTGAGATTAGCACAGATACGCAGTATTTT